One sample yielded the 12 T cell receptor beta chains listed below, sequenced in a study of beta chain features in type 1 diabetes. Sequencing targeted expressed TCRB transcripts, as all isolated RNA had been reverse transcribed. TCRdb keeps only in-frame clones here, not all; method: immunoSEQ multiplex PCR. This repertoire shows around 150,000 clones, 8.1% found once; its top ten account for nearly 0.65%. Sequencing used central memory CD4+ T cells from blood. These receptors were obtained from a man aged 18 to 29 in good health.

V usage is TRBV4-2 and J usage is TRBJ1-5; tentatively, D is TRBD1 (5 bases). Trimming shortened V by 4 bases and J by 0 bases, and 10 bases separated the two germline ends. Germline V lookup: CDR1 LGHNA, CDR2 YNFKEQ. The CDR3 covers 15 residues. The CDR3 DNA reads as TGTGCCAGCAGCCCCAGGGCCTATAGCAATCAGCCCCAGCATTTT. Its translation is CASSPRAYSNQPQHF.

The chain links TRBV4-2 to TRBJ2-2; no clear D. Germline CDR1 is LGHNA and CDR2 is YNFKEQ. V lost 2 bases and J lost 2, with 6 bases in between. This CDR3 is built from 14 residues. This CDR3 reads CASSQRQNTGELFF. The CDR3 DNA reads TGTGCCAGCAGCCAAAGACAAAACACCGGGGAGCTGTTTTTT.

The chain recombines TRBV11-3 with TRBJ2-1; 8 bases agree with TRBD2. The CDR3 spans 15 residues. CDR1 SGHNT and CDR2 YENEEA come from the germline V gene. Trimming cost V 5 bases and J 6 bases; bases outside gene matches: 9. The CDR3 loop reads CASSHKAGATNEQFF. The CDR3 nucleotides are TGTGCCAGCAGCCACAAAGCGGGAGCAACCAATGAGCAGTTCTTC.

The chain uses TRBV6-5 and TRBJ1-4, with 7 bases aligning to TRBD1. Trimming cost V 3 bases and J 7 bases; bases outside gene matches: 5. Germline CDR1 and CDR2: MNHEY and SVGAGI. There are 14 residues in the CDR3. DNA for the CDR3: TGTGCCAGCAGTTATGGGGACAGAAGTGAAAAACTGTTTTTT. Translation gives CASSYGDRSEKLFF.

This clone has more than one count but fewer than ten. The chain recombines TRBV7-2 with TRBJ2-7; 10 nucleotides agree with TRBD2. Per germline, CDR1 SGHTA and CDR2 FQGNSA. V was pared by 7 bases and J by 5 bases, with 11 bases of the junction left unmatched. This CDR3 has 15 amino acids. CDR3 DNA: TGTGCCAGCACTAATTCCGGGACTAGCGTGGACGAGCAGTACTTC. Protein sequence: CASTNSGTSVDEQYF.

This clone was seen a few times. The chain has TRBV19 and TRBJ1-2; no clear D. Germline V CDR1 and CDR2: LNHDA, SQIVND (reference sequence). Trimming took 3 bases from V and 1 from J, leaving 15 bases between them. This CDR3 comprises 16 residues. CDR3 nucleotides: TGTGCCAGTAGTATTGGAGTGGCGGAATATAACTATGGCTACACCTTC. Translated: CASSIGVAEYNYGYTF.

The chain combines TRBV7-2 with TRBJ2-7; no clear D. CDR3 length: 14 residues. Trimming removed 9 bases at V and 0 bases at J, with 15 bases between. Germline CDR1 reads SGHTA; CDR2 reads FQGNSA. The CDR3 sequence: CASTLGRNSYEQYF. The CDR3 coding sequence is TGTGCCAGTACCTTGGGCAGAAACTCCTACGAGCAGTACTTC.

The rearrangement joins TRBV7-6 to TRBJ2-5; D perhaps matches TRBD2 (6 bases). V was cut by 1 base and J by 10 bases, with 13 bases left in between. CDR3 size: 13 residues. Looked up from germline, CDR1 is SGHVS and CDR2 is FNYEAQ. CDR3 loop: CASSLEVTRFQYF. CDR3 nucleotides: TGTGCCAGCAGCTTAGAGGTGACTAGGTTCCAGTACTTC. The entire variable domain, with the rest obtained from reference TRBV7-6 and TRBJ2-5, is as follows: GAGVSQSPRYKVTKRGQDVALRCDPISGHVSLYWYRQALGQGPEFLTYFNYEAQQDKSGLPNDRFSAERPEGSISTLTIQRTEQRDSAMYRCASSLEVTRFQYFGPGTRLLVL.

This clone was seen a single time. This chain connects TRBV30 to TRBJ1-5; D is unresolved. The V end was cut by 5 bases, the J end by 0 bases, with 14 bases between. CDR1 is GTSNPN and CDR2 is SVGIG in the germline V gene (reference sequence). The CDR3 has 15 amino acids. CDR3 protein: CAWEDGSYSNQPQHF. The CDR3 DNA follows: TGTGCCTGGGAGGACGGGAGCTATAGCAATCAGCCCCAGCATTTT.

The chain uses TRBV27 and TRBJ2-7, with 9 bases fitting TRBD1. Germline V gene sequence: CDR1 MNHEY, CDR2 SMNVEV (reference sequence). V trimming: 6 bases; J trimming: 5 bases; junction bases outside the gene matches: 11. The CDR3 consists of 15 residues. Written as DNA, the CDR3 is TGTGCCAGCAGAATAGACAGGGGGATGATCCACGAGCAGTACTTC. Translated: CASRIDRGMIHEQYF.

The chain has TRBV29-1 and TRBJ2-2; the D gene is possibly TRBD2 (6 bases). The V end was cut by 4 bases, the J end by 0 bases, with 12 bases between. This CDR3 has 15 residues. Looked up from germline, CDR1 is SQVTM and CDR2 is ANQGSEA. CDR3 DNA: TGCAGCGTTGCTGGTAGCGGAACGAACACCGGGGAGCTGTTTTTT. Protein sequence: CSVAGSGTNTGELFF.

This clone was observed a few times. The rearrangement links TRBV28 to TRBJ2-7; no definite D call. Germline CDR1 and CDR2: MDHEN and SYDVKM. The CDR3 consists of 14 residues. V lost 1 base, J lost 3 bases, and 10 bases lay in between. The CDR3 loop reads CASSLFEEYYEQYF. The CDR3 DNA sequence: TGTGCCAGCAGTTTATTCGAGGAATACTACGAGCAGTACTTC.